What follows are 14 T cell receptor beta chains derived from one specimen sequenced in a study of blood T cell repertoires in COVID-19. Only in-frame clones appear in the TCRdb table, and some are missing; sequencing was by immunoSEQ multiplex PCR. The table lists 120,000 or so clones, roughly 80% of them singletons. The sample consisted of peripheral blood. These receptor sequences come from a woman between 50 and 59 years old with acute or convalescent COVID-19.

This sequence joins TRBV13 and TRBJ1-2, with TRBD1 identical over 11 bases. The V gene's germline CDR1 is PRHDT and CDR2 FYEKMQ (reference sequence). The CDR3 consists of 14 residues. V shed 3 bases, J shed 6 bases, and the junction held 3 bases outside the gene matches. Written as DNA, the CDR3 is TGTGCCAGCAGCTTCCGGGACAGGGGGAATGGCTACACCTTC. It encodes CASSFRDRGNGYTF.

The V gene is TRBV3-1 (or the pseudogene TRBV3-2), the J gene TRBJ1-2, with D maybe TRBD1 (6 bases). CDR1 and CDR2 (germline): LGHDT, YNNKEL (reference sequence). There are 16 residues in the CDR3. With 0 bases removed from V and 0 bases from J, the gap between germline ends came to 11 bases. CDR3 in DNA: TGTGCCAGCAGCCAAGACTACAGGGCATCTAACTATGGCTACACCTTC. It encodes CASSQDYRASNYGYTF.

The rearrangement links TRBV5-8 to TRBJ1-1, with D unclear. Per the germline V gene, CDR1 is SGHTS and CDR2 is YDEGEE. CDR3 size: 15 residues. V was clipped by 0 bases and J by 1 base, with 10 bases between them. CDR3 protein: CASSLESPWNTEAFF. CDR3 coding DNA: TGTGCCAGCAGCTTGGAGAGTCCTTGGAACACTGAAGCTTTCTTT. Full variable domain (rest looked up from reference TRBV5-8 and TRBJ1-1): EAGVTQSPTHLIKTRGQQATLRCSPISGHTSVYWYQQALGLGLQFLLWYDEGEERNRGNFPPRFSGRQFPNYSSELNVNALELEDSALYLCASSLESPWNTEAFFGQGTRLTVV.

This chain uses TRBV4-2 with TRBJ1-4; possibly TRBD1 for D (5 bases). Trimming removed 1 base from V and 8 bases from J, with 8 bases in between. CDR1 LGHNA and CDR2 YNFKEQ come from the germline V gene. CDR3 length: 13 residues. CDR3 region: CASSQGGGEKLFF. The CDR3 region has the DNA TGTGCCAGCAGCCAAGGGGGGGGAGAAAAACTGTTTTTT.

There are a few counts of this clone. V and J are TRBV6-5 and TRBJ2-3; 16 positions match TRBD2. The junction had 2 bases not matched to a gene; V was cut back by 10 bases and J by 4 bases. CDR3 size: 14 residues. The germline gives CDR1 MNHEY, CDR2 SVGAGI. The CDR3 reads CATGTSGGADTQYF. The CDR3 nucleotides read TGTGCCACCGGGACTAGCGGGGGGGCAGATACGCAGTATTTT.

The chain uses TRBV14 and TRBJ2-1, with unresolved D. The germline gives CDR1 SGHDN, CDR2 FVKESK. The CDR3 runs 14 residues. Trimming took off 1 base at V and 3 bases at J, with 7 bases between the two ends. CDR3 protein: CASSQGNSYNEQFF. DNA of the CDR3: TGTGCCAGCAGCCAAGGTAACAGCTACAATGAGCAGTTCTTC.

For the CDR3, the DNA is TGTGCCAGCAGGTCAGGGGACGAGCAGTACTTC. Translation gives CASRSGDEQYF. The rearrangement joins TRBV7-9 to TRBJ2-7; D perhaps matches TRBD1 (6 bases). Trimming stripped 6 bases from V and 5 bases from J, with 8 bases between. The V gene's germline CDR1 is SEHNR and CDR2 FQNEAQ (reference sequence). The CDR3 length is 11 residues. The full variable domain, in which reference TRBV7-9 and TRBJ2-7 provide the parts outside the CDR3, is DTGVSQNPRHKITKRGQNVTFRCDPISEHNRLYWYRQTLGQGPEFLTYFQNEAQLEKSRLLSDRFSAERPKGSFSTLEIQRTEQGDSAMYLCASRSGDEQYFGPGTRLTVT.

The CDR3, as DNA: TGTGCCAGCAGCTCTACAGGGTCCTATGGCTACACCTTC. It translates to CASSSTGSYGYTF. This chain links TRBV5-4 with TRBJ1-2; D is possibly TRBD1 (6 bases). The CDR3 length is 13 residues. Germline V lookup: CDR1 SGHNT, CDR2 YYREEE (reference sequence). The germline V and J ends were trimmed by 3 bases and 4 bases, with 10 bases remaining between them.

This chain joins TRBV4-1 and TRBJ1-6; 12 bases fit TRBD1. V lost 5 bases and J lost 6; bases outside the gene matches: 11. The CDR3 is 18 amino acids. Germline assignment: CDR1 MGHRA and CDR2 YSYEKL. The DNA of the CDR3 is TGCGCCAGCAGCTACGCGATGGGACAGGGGGCAGTTAATTCACCCCTCCACTTT. Translating gives CASSYAMGQGAVNSPLHF.

V usage is TRBV2 and J usage is TRBJ2-1, with a tentative D call TRBD2 (7 bases). The length of the CDR3 is 19 residues. V was cut by 3 bases and J by 6 bases, with 27 bases left in between. In germline, CDR1 is SNHLY, CDR2 FYNNEI. In DNA form, the CDR3 reads TGTGCCAGCAGTGAGTACGGGGGGCCATTGGCAGGGGTTTCCAATGAGCAGTTCTTC. It yields the protein CASSEYGGPLAGVSNEQFF.

V gene TRBV6-1 combines with J gene TRBJ1-2; D ambiguous. The CDR3 is made up of 14 amino acids. Germline values: CDR1 MNHNS, CDR2 SASEGT. V was cut by 0 bases and J by 1 base, with 6 bases left in between. This CDR3 reads CASSEANGNYGYTF. CDR3 nucleotide sequence: TGTGCCAGCAGTGAAGCTAACGGTAACTATGGCTACACCTTC.

The CDR3 sequence is CAISGSGGAGTDTQYF. The CDR3 DNA reads as TGTGCCATCAGTGGCAGCGGGGGGGCGGGCACAGATACGCAGTATTTT. The chain links TRBV10-3 to TRBJ2-3, with TRBD2 matching 10 bases. V was clipped by 4 bases and J by 1 base; unmatched bases: 5. The CDR3 length is 16 residues. Germline lookup yields CDR1 ENHRY and CDR2 SYGVKD.

This clone was detected once. The chain links TRBV20-1 to TRBJ1-1; 9 bases align to TRBD1. J was trimmed by 10 bases and V by 4 bases; bases with no gene match: 4. CDR1 is DFQATT, CDR2 SNEGSKA, per germline (reference sequence). This CDR3 is 11 amino acids long. CDR3 DNA sequence: TGCAGTGCTATCACAGGGGGCTTAGCTTTCTTT. It translates to CSAITGGLAFF.

The gene calls are TRBV19 and TRBJ1-2, with 9 nucleotides matching TRBD1. The CDR3 runs 14 residues. After removal of 10 bases from V and 2 bases from J, the junction contained 8 bases not matched to a gene. Germline V lookup: CDR1 LNHDA, CDR2 SQIVND (reference sequence). CDR3 protein: CATTQGAVNYGYTF. The CDR3 region has the DNA TGTGCCACTACACAGGGGGCGGTAAACTATGGCTACACCTTC.